This record covers a single T cell receptor beta chain. No antigen is known for it. No base quality information exists; no much larger clone differs at one position. The source of the sample is a study of radiation and T cells in renal cell carcinoma (dated by TCRdb to between 2020 and 2021). As for the study more broadly: Samples came from a clinical trial, in which primary renal cell carcinomas received 15 Gy stereotactic body radiation therapy followed by nephrectomy 4 weeks later. TCR beta sequencing covered 50 or so samples in total, comprising roughly 26 tumors and approximately 27 peripheral blood samples. A total of 4 million to 5 million unique CDR3 nucleotide sequences, encoding around 2.7 million unique CDR3 amino acid sequences, were found across all 50 or so samples. Broader findings and caveats from the paper: Effects of radiation dose or scheduling on the TCR repertoire could not be addressed with the single-armed trial design. Top tumor clonotypes rose in blood from baseline to 2 weeks post-radiation, then contracted by 4 weeks, suggesting transient expansion of tumor-resident clones. Blood repertoire dynamics were not followed beyond 4 weeks after treatment. Because pretreatment tumor biopsies were not available, the study could not determine whether clonotypes were already present within the tumor at baseline.

Following the manufacturer's recommendations, the immunoSEQ kit was used to generate TCR beta libraries from genomic DNA. To prepare the libraries, a first multiplex PCR with proprietary primers was run, followed by a second PCR that added unique barcodes, and a bead cleanup was done after each round. A positive control reaction and a negative control reaction, both provided in the kit, were run with every batch of samples. The final libraries underwent checking on an Agilent 4200 TapeStation D1000 ScreenTape, volumetric pooling, and quantification by qPCR. Sequencing ran on an Illumina NextSeq500 with a MidOutput 150-cycle cartridge, using 156 Read1 and 15 Index1 cycles with kit custom primers. The pooled library was loaded at approximately 0.98 pM with about 20% PhiX control spiked in. Per the source publication's procedure: The vendor-processed data were analyzed in R, and a clonotype was defined as all T cells that share the same CDR3 nucleotide sequence. In the clone abundance analyses, frequencies were normalized to the 10,000 most abundant clones in each sample. Public T cell clones, which averaged fewer than five per sample, were removed prior to analysis. Tumor-enriched and baseline blood-enriched clonotypes were defined by at least a 32-fold difference in abundance between compartments. A beta-binomial differential abundance model was used to identify clonotypes that were expanded or contracted between blood time points. Tumor-blood repertoire similarity was measured with the Baroni-Urbani and Buser coefficient, and group comparisons used two-tailed Wilcoxon tests in R. The table was pulled from immuneACCESS by TCRdb, which kept in-frame rearrangements only. Such tables lose some clones; where checked, under half of the loss comes from unresolved V genes, and the rest has no known cause. That table is the source of V, J and clone size, and D and trimming were worked out from the DNA. The sample table shows 100,000 to 150,000 clones, and 81% are seen once. Approximately 6.3% of the sample lies in the top ten.

The sample's time point, from its label and the paper: blood 2 weeks post-SBRT. The treatment or condition label of this sample denotes: 15 Gy SBRT to primary tumor, nephrectomy 4 weeks later. Serial peripheral blood from radiation-treated patients was sampled at baseline, 2 weeks and 4 weeks after SBRT to track tumor-enriched clonotypes. Renal cell carcinoma with clear cell pathology was present in all patients. Genomic DNA for TCR sequencing was prepared using the QIAamp DNA Blood Mini Kit (Qiagen). Only samples passing all quality control checks were included in the analyses. The CDR3 measures 14 amino acids from cysteine to phenylalanine. This entry keeps only the CDR3 DNA: 42 bases, framed from base 1. According to the germline V gene (reference sequence), CDR1 reads LNHDA and CDR2 reads SQIVND. V loses 7 bases of germline sequence and J loses 7 bases, and the interval between the two ends is 17 bases.

Sequences were derived from blood, sampled from a patient whose treatment included radiotherapy and nephrectomy. This TCR was sampled from a man aged 45-65 years with renal cell carcinoma. The chain uses TRBV19 and TRBJ2-1, with a tentative D gene TRBD1 over 6 matching bases. DNA sequence: TGTGCCAGTACCCTTGACAGGTCCATAAATGAGCAGTTCTTC. It is translated as CASTLDRSINEQFF. The variable domain in full, with residues beyond the CDR3 obtained from the reference TRBV19 and TRBJ2-1 genes, is DGGITQSPKYLFRKEGQNVTLSCEQNLNHDAMYWYRQDPGQGLRLIYYSQIVNDFQKGDIAEGYSVSREKKESFPLTVTSAQKNPTAFYLCASTLDRSINEQFFGPGTRLTVL.